Described below is a single TCR beta chain sequence and its context. This clone's antigen is unknown. Base qualities were left out, and no much larger clone turns up one base away. This sample stems from a study of ipilimumab plus nivolumab after autologous stem cell transplantation (dated by TCRdb to about 2021). Regarding the research as a whole: Trial patients received a median of about 5 ipilimumab doses and 8 nivolumab doses. Primary refractory and relapsed disease were included in the DLBCL cohort, with 18-month progression-free survival of 85.7% and 28.6%, respectively. The trial enrolled patients with high-risk diffuse large B cell lymphoma, mature T cell lymphoma, or multiple myeloma undergoing autologous transplant. The intent-to-treat population of the trial was made up of under 40 patients.

Receptor libraries were prepared by the immunoSEQ multiplex PCR assay. The source is immuneACCESS, and TCRdb retained only in-frame sequences with V and J called. Part of the clones is not carried over; for the studies checked, unresolved V genes explain less than half of this, and the remainder is unexplained. The sample contains some 16,000 clones, roughly 77% of them found a single time. The top ten clonotypes cover around 20% of the sample. Checkpoint therapy began 14 to 28 days after autologous transplant, with ipilimumab given at 1 mg/kg intravenously on day 1 of selected weeks. Nivolumab was administered at 3 mg/kg intravenously on day 1 of weeks 1, 4, 7, 10, and every two weeks through week 26. This Phase Ib clinical trial tested ipilimumab plus nivolumab, a combined checkpoint inhibition, as consolidation after autologous stem cell transplantation. Study-wide conclusions, independent of this receptor: Combined checkpoint inhibition appeared tolerable as post-transplant consolidation, according to the authors' conclusion. According to the authors, a biologic rationale for studying the approach further came from T cell receptor repertoire, regulatory T cell phenotype and gut microbiota profiles.

The TCR originated in a male donor with diffuse large B-cell lymphoma. The specimen was PBMCs, collected in a trial of ipilimumab plus nivolumab as post-transplant consolidation.

At the DNA level, the sequence is TGCAGTGCTCGGACAGGGGATGGCTACACCTTC. Protein translation: CSARTGDGYTF. Rearrangement joined TRBV20-1 to TRBJ1-2, with 9 middle bases fitting TRBD1. The CDR1 and CDR2 encoded by the germline V gene (reference sequence) are DFQATT and SNEGSKA. The CDR3, cysteine through phenylalanine, is 11 amino acids long. Only CDR3 DNA remains: 33 bases, in frame from the first base. The junction shows trimming of 5 bases on V and 6 bases on J, and the gene matches do not reach 1 base of it.